A single TCR beta chain is shown here with its context. The data were obtained in a study of blood T cell repertoires in COVID-19. Study details: Italy, Spain and the United States were the sources of the convalescent and acute COVID-19 samples.

The method was immunoSEQ multiplex PCR; TCRdb's version includes in-frame clones alone and lacks a portion of them. The data show roughly 300,000 clones, over 70% seen once. The germline V and J ends were trimmed by 0 bases and 4 bases, with 13 bases remaining between them. The CDR3 sequence is 15 residues long. Germline V gene lookup returns CDR1 SGHRS and CDR2 YFSETQ. Sequences were obtained from peripheral blood. The origin of this receptor is a woman aged 40 to 55 who had recovered from COVID-19. The chain combines TRBV5-1 with TRBJ1-2, with a tentative D call TRBD1 (5 bases). DNA of the CDR3: TGCGCCAGCAGCTTGGCCGGCGGGACTGGCTATGGCTACACCTTC. Encoded protein: CASSLAGGTGYGYTF.